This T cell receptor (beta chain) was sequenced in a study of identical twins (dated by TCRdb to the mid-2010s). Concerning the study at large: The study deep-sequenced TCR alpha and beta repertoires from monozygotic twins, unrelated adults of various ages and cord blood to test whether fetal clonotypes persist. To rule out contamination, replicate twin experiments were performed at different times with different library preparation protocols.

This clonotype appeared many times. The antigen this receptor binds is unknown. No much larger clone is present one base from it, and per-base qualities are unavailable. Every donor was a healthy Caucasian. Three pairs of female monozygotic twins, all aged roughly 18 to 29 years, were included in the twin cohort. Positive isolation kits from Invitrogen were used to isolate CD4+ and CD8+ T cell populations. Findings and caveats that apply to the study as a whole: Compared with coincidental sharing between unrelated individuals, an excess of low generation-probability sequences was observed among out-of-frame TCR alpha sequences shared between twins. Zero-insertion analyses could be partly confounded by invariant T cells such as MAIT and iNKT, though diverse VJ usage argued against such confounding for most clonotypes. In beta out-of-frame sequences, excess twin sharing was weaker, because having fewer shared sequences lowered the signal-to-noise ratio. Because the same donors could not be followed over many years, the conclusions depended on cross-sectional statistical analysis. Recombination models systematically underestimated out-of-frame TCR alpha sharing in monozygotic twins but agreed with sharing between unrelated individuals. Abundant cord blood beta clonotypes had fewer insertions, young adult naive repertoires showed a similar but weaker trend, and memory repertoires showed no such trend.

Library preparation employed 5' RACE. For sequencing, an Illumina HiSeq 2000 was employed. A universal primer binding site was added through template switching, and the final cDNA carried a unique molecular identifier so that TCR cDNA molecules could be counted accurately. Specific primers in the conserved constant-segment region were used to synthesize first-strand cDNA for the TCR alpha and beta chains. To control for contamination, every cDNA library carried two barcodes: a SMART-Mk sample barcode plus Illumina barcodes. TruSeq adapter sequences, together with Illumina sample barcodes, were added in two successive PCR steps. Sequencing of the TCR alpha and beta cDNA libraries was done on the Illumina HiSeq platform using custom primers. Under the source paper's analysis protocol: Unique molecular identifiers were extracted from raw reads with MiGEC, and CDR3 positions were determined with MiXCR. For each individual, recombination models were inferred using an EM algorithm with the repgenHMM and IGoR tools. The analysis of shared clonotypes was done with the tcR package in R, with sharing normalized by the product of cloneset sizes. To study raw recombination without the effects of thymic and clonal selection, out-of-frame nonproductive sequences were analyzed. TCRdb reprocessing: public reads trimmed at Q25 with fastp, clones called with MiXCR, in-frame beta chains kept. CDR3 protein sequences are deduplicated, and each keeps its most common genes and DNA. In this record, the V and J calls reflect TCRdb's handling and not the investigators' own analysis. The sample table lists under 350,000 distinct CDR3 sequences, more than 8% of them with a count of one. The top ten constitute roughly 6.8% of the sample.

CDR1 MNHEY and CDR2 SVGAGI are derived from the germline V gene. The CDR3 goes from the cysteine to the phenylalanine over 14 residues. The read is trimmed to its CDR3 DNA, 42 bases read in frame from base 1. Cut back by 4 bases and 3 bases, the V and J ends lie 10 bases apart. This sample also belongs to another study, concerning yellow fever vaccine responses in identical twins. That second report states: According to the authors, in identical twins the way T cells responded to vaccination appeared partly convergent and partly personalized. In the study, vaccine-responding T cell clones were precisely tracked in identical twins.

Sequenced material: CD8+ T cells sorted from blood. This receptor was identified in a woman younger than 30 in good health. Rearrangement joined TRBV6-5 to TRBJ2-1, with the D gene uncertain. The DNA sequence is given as TGTGCCAGCAGTTTAAAACCCCTCTACAATGAGCAGTTCTTC. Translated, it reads CASSLKPLYNEQFF.